This TCR beta chain was sequenced in a study of blood T cell repertoires in COVID-19. About the research overall: Acute-phase and convalescent COVID-19 samples originated in the United States, Italy and Spain. Sources were T cells, B-cell-depleted T cells, or PBMCs; the material itself was cDNA or gDNA.

Study processing details: Cell counts per sample came from amplifying reference gene primers. Method: immunoSEQ multiplex PCR; TCRdb's copy keeps in-frame clones and lacks some. V, J and clone size derive from that table, while D and trimming were established from the DNA sequence. The table shows more than 150,000 clones, with about 84% occurring only once. Trimming left V 4 bases short and J 2 bases short, with 10 bases between. This CDR3 spans 14 amino acids. Per germline, CDR1 MNHNY and CDR2 SVGAGI (reference sequence). The chain has TRBV6-6 and TRBJ2-3; D is possibly TRBD2 (6 bases). Sequencing was performed on peripheral blood. The TCR was taken from a human donor in a cohort sampled during active COVID-19. CDR3 protein: CASSSGLYTDTQYF. The CDR3 DNA is TGTGCCAGCAGTTCGGGACTTTACACAGATACGCAGTATTTT.